This TCR beta chain was documented in a study of cytomegalovirus exposure and HLA in healthy donors. This clone came up once. Its specificity is not known. Relative to the germline gene, one junction end is altered; a read error may explain this. Amplification used 60 Vbeta primers and 13 Jbeta primers. Assay used: immunoSEQ multiplex PCR; TCRdb lists only in-frame clones, some missing. This sample has about 150,000 clones, with 84% found just once. The CDR3 consists of 13 residues. Germline V CDR1 and CDR2: SSHAT, FNYEAQ (reference sequence). Study findings and constraints: The study found most TCR sequences rare, yet found some public TCRs in many donors. TRBV6-2, TRBV6-3 and some other V segments were unresolvable in 87-base-pair reads.

When sampled, the donors appeared nominally healthy, though they likely had unrecorded immune exposures. The TCR originated in a girl aged 5-17 years in good health and CMV-seropositive. The chain employs TRBV7-7 and TRBJ1-1, with D possibly TRBD1 on 5 matching bases. Sequencing was performed on PBMCs. The chain's CDR3 is CASSPGRLSEAFF. DNA of the CDR3: TGTGCTAGCAGCCCAGGGCGTCTCAGCGAAGCTTTCTTT.